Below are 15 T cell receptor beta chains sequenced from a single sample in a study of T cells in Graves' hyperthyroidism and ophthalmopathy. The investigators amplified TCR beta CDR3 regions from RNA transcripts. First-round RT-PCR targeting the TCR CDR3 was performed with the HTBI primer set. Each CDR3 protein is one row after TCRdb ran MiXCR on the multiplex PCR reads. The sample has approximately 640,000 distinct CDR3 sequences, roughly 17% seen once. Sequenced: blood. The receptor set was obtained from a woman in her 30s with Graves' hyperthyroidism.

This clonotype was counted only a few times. The CDR3 nucleotides are TGCAGTGCTACCCACCCGGGCTATGGCTACACCTTC. It yields the protein CSATHPGYGYTF. J is TRBJ1-2 and V is TRBV20-1; D is ambiguous. CDR1 is DFQATT, CDR2 SNEGSKA, per germline (reference sequence). CDR3 size: 12 residues. V lost 4 bases and J 4 bases, leaving 10 bases between the germline ends.

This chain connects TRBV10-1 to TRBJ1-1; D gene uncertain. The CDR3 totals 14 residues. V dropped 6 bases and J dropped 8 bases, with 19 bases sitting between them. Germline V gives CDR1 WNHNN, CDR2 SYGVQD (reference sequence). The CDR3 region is CASRTMPYTREAFF. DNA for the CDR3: TGCGCCAGCAGGACAATGCCCTACACGCGGGAAGCTTTCTTT.

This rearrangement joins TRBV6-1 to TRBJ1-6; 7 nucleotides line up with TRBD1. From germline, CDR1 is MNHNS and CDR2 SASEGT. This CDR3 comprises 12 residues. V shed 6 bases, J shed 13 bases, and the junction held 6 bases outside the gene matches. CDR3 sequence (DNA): TGTGCCAGCAGCCCCACAGGGGCGCCCCTCCACTTT. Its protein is CASSPTGAPLHF.

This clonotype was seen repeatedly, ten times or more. The CDR3 sequence: CAWTGSLETNEKLFF. CDR3 DNA sequence: TGTGCCTGGACCGGTTCACTGGAGACTAATGAAAAACTGTTTTTT. The V and J genes are TRBV30 and TRBJ1-4; no clear D gene. Trimming shortened V by 4 bases and J by 2 bases, and 14 bases separated the two germline ends. CDR3 length: 15 amino acids. Per the germline V gene, CDR1 is GTSNPN and CDR2 is SVGIG (reference sequence).

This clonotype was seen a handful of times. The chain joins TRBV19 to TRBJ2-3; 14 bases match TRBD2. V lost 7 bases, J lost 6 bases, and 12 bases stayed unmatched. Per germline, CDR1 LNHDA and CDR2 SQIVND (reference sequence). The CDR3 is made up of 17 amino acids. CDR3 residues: CASTDPGLAGGFDTQYF. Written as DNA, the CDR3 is TGTGCCAGTACCGACCCCGGACTAGCGGGAGGCTTTGATACGCAGTATTTT.

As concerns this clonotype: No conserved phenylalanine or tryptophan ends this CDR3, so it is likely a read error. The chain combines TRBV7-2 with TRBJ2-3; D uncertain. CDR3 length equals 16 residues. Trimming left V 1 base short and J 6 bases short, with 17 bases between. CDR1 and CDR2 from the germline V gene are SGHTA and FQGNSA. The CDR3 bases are TGTGCCAGCAGCTTAGGAGGTTGCGGCTACTGGGATACGCAGTATCTT. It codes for CASSLGGCGYWDTQYL.

The CDR3 DNA follows: TGCAGTGCTAGAGAGGGGTCGGCTGAAGCTTTCTTT. This gives the protein CSAREGSAEAFF. The V call is TRBV20-1, the J call TRBJ1-1; D ambiguous. Germline-derived CDR1 and CDR2 are DFQATT and SNEGSKA (reference sequence). The CDR3 extends over 12 amino acids. V lost 0 bases, J lost 6 bases, and 8 bases lay in between.

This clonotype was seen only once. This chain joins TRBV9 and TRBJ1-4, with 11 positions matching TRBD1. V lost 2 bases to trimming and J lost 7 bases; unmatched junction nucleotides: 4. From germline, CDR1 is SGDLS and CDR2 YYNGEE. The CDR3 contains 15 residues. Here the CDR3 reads CASSVSGTGGEKLFF. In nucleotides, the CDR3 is TGTGCCAGCAGCGTTTCCGGGACAGGGGGTGAAAAACTGTTTTTT.

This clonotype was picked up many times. In nucleotides, the CDR3 is TGTGCCAGCAGAAAGAGCGGGATGATGTACAATGAGCAGTTCTTC. Protein: CASRKSGMMYNEQFF. The chain couples TRBV2 to TRBJ2-1; 7 positions agree with TRBD2. Germline CDR1 and CDR2: SNHLY and FYNNEI. The CDR3 length is 15 residues. Germline trimming cut 6 bases from V and 4 bases from J; bases unmatched to any gene: 9.

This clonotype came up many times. The CDR3 spells CASVTSDYQETQYF. For the CDR3, the DNA is TGTGCCAGCGTGACTAGCGACTATCAAGAGACCCAGTACTTC. The chain carries TRBV3-1 and TRBJ2-5; 8 bases match TRBD2. After removal of 8 bases from V and 2 bases from J, the junction contained 7 bases not matched to a gene. CDR3 size: 14 residues. CDR1 is LGHDT, CDR2 YNNKEL, per germline (reference sequence).

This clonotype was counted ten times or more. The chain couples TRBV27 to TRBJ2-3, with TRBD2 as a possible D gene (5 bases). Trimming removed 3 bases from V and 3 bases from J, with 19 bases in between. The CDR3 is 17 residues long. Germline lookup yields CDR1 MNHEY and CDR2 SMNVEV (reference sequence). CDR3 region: CASSLSFTDRLTDTQYF. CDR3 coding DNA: TGTGCCAGCAGTTTGAGTTTTACGGACCGACTAACAGATACGCAGTATTTT.

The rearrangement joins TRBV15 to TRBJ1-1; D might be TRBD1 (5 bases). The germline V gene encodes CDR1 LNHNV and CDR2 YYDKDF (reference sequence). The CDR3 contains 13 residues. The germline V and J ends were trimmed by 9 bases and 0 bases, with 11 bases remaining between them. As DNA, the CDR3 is TGTGCCACTAGGGACGGAATGAACACTGAAGCTTTCTTT. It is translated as CATRDGMNTEAFF.

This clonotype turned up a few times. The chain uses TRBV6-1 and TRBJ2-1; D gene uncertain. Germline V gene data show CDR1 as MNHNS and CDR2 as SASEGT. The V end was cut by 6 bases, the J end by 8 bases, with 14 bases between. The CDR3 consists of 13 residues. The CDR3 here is CASSPSGWDEQFF. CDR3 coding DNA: TGTGCCAGCAGCCCCTCCGGGTGGGATGAGCAGTTCTTC.

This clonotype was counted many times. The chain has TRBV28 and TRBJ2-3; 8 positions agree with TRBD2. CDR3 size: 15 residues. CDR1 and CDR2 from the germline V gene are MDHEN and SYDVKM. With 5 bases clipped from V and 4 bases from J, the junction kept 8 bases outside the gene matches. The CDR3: CASSRNGLAADTQYF. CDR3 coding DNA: TGTGCCAGCAGTCGGAACGGACTAGCCGCAGATACGCAGTATTTT.

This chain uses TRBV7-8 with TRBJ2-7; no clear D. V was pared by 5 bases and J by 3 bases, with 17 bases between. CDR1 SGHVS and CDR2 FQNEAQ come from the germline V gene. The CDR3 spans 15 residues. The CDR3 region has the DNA TGTGCCAGCAGCCATGTCATGGTTCAATTCTACGAGCAGTACTTC. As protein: CASSHVMVQFYEQYF.